A selection of T cell receptor beta chains follows, all from one sample in a study of blood T cell repertoires in COVID-19. Repertoires were generated with immunoSEQ multiplex PCR, while TCRdb's copy carries only in-frame clones and drops some. The sample consists of 140,000 or so clones, roughly 88% of them appearing once. Sequenced sample: peripheral blood. The receptors originated from a man between 60 and 75 years old with active or convalescent COVID-19. CDR3s include the opening cysteine and the closing phenylalanine or tryptophan. The D gene is left open where the match is weak. Rows may omit the clone size; those that give it use once, few, many or a size class.

d_gene	abundance	v_gene	j_gene	CDR3nt	CDR3aa
TRBD1	once	TRBV6-1	TRBJ1-5	TGTGCCAGCAGTGGGGACAGGGGCTATAGCAATCAGCCCCAGCATTTT	CASSGDRGYSNQPQHF
NA	NA	TRBV19	TRBJ1-2	TGTGCCAGTACCCCTGCGGGCGCAAACTATGGCTACACCTTC	CASTPAGANYGYTF
TRBD1	few	TRBV25-1	TRBJ1-6	TGTGCCAGCAGTGAATCCCCGGGACAGGGGTTCTATAATTCACCCCTCCACTTT	CASSESPGQGFYNSPLHF
TRBD1	NA	TRBV5-5	TRBJ2-5	TGTGCCAGCAGAACGGGACAGTGGGACCAAGAGACCCAGTACTTC	CASRTGQWDQETQYF
NA	NA	TRBV10-3	TRBJ1-2	TGTGCCATCAGTGGGGGGGGTGGCTACACCTTC	CAISGGGGYTF
NA	NA	TRBV24-1	TRBJ2-3	TGTGCCACCAGTGATTCGTGGCGGGTCGAGGCCACAGATACGCAGTATTTT	CATSDSWRVEATDTQYF
NA	NA	TRBV7-9	TRBJ1-4	TGTGCCACAGGGTCGGTTGACGAAAAACTGTTTTTT	CATGSVDEKLFF
TRBD1	NA	TRBV3-1/TRBV3-2	TRBJ2-5	TGTGCCAGCAGCCACCAAAAAAAGACAGGGGCCGAGACCCAGTACTTC	CASSHQKKTGAETQYF
NA	once	TRBV2	TRBJ1-1	TGTGCCAGCAGGAGGACAGAGGACACTGAAGCTTTCTTT	CASRRTEDTEAFF
TRBD2	once	TRBV7-9	TRBJ2-3	TGTGCCAGCAGCTTCTTCCTCGGACTAGCGGGCACAGATACGCAGTATTTT	CASSFFLGLAGTDTQYF
NA	NA	TRBV9	TRBJ1-6	TGTGCCAGCAGCGTAGGAGCAGGCTCACCCCTCCACTTT	CASSVGAGSPLHF
TRBD2	NA	TRBV14	TRBJ2-7	TGTGCCAGCAGCCAGCGAGGGACTAGCGGATCCTACGAGCAGTACTTC	CASSQRGTSGSYEQYF
TRBD1	NA	TRBV18	TRBJ1-2	TGTGCCAGCTCATCCGACAGGGGTGGCTACACCTTC	CASSSDRGGYTF
TRBD1	NA	TRBV5-8	TRBJ1-5	TGTGCCAGCAGCTCTGGACAGGGGGCCTTCAATCAGCCCCAGCATTTT	CASSSGQGAFNQPQHF
NA	NA	TRBV7-9	TRBJ2-2	TGTGCCAGCAGCGAACAGGGTATTGACGGGGAGCTGTTTTTT	CASSEQGIDGELFF
TRBD2	NA	TRBV23-1	TRBJ2-7	TGCGCCAGCAGTCAGCAGGGAACTAGCGGGAGTGGGTACGAGCAGTACTTC	CASSQQGTSGSGYEQYF
NA	NA	TRBV9	TRBJ2-5	TGTGCCAGCAGCTCCGGGGGTTTAGAGACCCAGTACTTC	CASSSGGLETQYF
TRBD1	NA	TRBV6-1	TRBJ1-4	TGTGCCAGCAGTGAACCGGGGACAGGGCCTAATGAAAAACTGTTTTTT	CASSEPGTGPNEKLFF
NA	NA	TRBV11-3	TRBJ2-2	TGTGCCAGCAGCTTAGTGGGACACCCGAACACCGGGGAGCTGTTTTTT	CASSLVGHPNTGELFF
TRBD2	NA	TRBV29-1	TRBJ2-7	TGCAGCGTTGACATAGCGGGAGAGAAATACGAGCAGTACTTC	CSVDIAGEKYEQYF
TRBD1	NA	TRBV5-1	TRBJ2-2	TGCGCCAGCAGTTCGCCAGGGGGCACCGGGGAGCTGTTTTTT	CASSSPGGTGELFF
TRBD1	NA	TRBV24-1	TRBJ2-3	TGTGCCACCAGTGACACCGGGACAGCAGTCACAGATACGCAGTATTTT	CATSDTGTAVTDTQYF